This T cell receptor beta chain was profiled in a study of cytomegalovirus exposure and HLA in healthy donors. Only one count was recorded for this clone. Antigen unknown. Study-wide results and limits: What was likely a sequencing artifact was a cluster of highly shared sequence variants.

PCR involved 60 Vbeta and 13 Jbeta primers. Assay used: immunoSEQ multiplex PCR; TCRdb lists only in-frame clones, some missing. The table lists some 120,000 clones, around 80% of them singletons, with approximately 23% in the top ten. The CDR3 consists of 14 residues. V was clipped by 2 bases and J by 6 bases, with 10 bases between them. Germline values: CDR1 SGHDN, CDR2 FVKESK. The sequence derives from a man younger than 40 in good health and CMV-seropositive. The rearrangement links TRBV14 to TRBJ1-4, with D possibly matching TRBD1 (6 bases). Sequenced sample: PBMCs. CDR3 DNA: TGTGCCAGCAGCCAAATGAACAGGGATGAAAAACTGTTTTTT. This codes for CASSQMNRDEKLFF. Full variable domain (missing parts from reference TRBV14 and TRBJ1-4): EAGVTQFPSHSVIEKGQTVTLRCDPISGHDNLYWYRRVMGKEIKFLLHFVKESKQDESGMPNNRFLAERTGGTYSTLKVQPAELEDSGVYFCASSQMNRDEKLFFGSGTQLSVL.